Given below is one T cell receptor beta chain in context. Its antigen is still unknown. There are no base qualities to consult, and no much larger clone falls within one base. One collaborating source in Seattle enrolled patients while the patients were actively infected and followed the patients over time throughout the course of disease. Collaborating institutions collected whole blood in K2EDTA tubes following their own protocols. For TCRbeta analysis, collaborators shipped samples as frozen whole blood, isolated PBMCs, or DNA extracted from either of those sample types. TCRbeta CDR3 regions were amplified from genomic DNA by means of the immunoSEQ Assay, a bias-controlled multiplex PCR. The published analysis was carried out like this. The number of nucleated cells in each sample was estimated by amplification of reference gene primers within the assay. To quantify the absolute abundance of each unique TCRbeta CDR3 rearrangement, sequence reads were collapsed and filtered. For each sample, productive Simpson clonality was calculated as the square root of Simpson's diversity index across productive rearrangements. This is the immuneACCESS table as TCRdb keeps it, with only in-frame sequences that have V and J called. A part of the clones is gone; compared with another copy, unresolved V genes explain less than half, and the rest is unexplained. The DNA gave D and trimming, while V, J and clone size come from that table. Across this sample there are a few hundred thousand clones, with approximately 92% seen only once. Together, the top ten hold roughly 6.8% of the sample.

CDR1 and CDR2 (SGHNT, YYREEE) derive from the germline V gene (reference sequence). Including cysteine and phenylalanine, the CDR3 has 15 amino acids. The DNA shown is the 45-base CDR3, in frame from base 1. From V the trimming removes 4 bases and from J it removes 1 base, while the gene matches leave 7 bases of the junction unaccounted for. This specimen belongs to a study of blood T cell repertoires in COVID-19 (dated by TCRdb to the early 2020s). At the level of the whole study: Samples from collaborators originated in the United States, Italy and Spain and spanned both the acute and convalescent phases of COVID-19. The material from the prospective study consisted of cDNA or gDNA derived from T cells, B-cell-depleted T cells, or PBMCs. Subjects who had been exposed to COVID-19, were actively infected with it, or had recovered from it provided the deeply sampled blood TCRbeta repertoires that made up the dataset. The repertoires were released in a freely available public database intended as a resource for research on the immune response to SARS-CoV-2. Samples were obtained from the ongoing ImmuneRACE study (first 160 participants) and from 1,200 or so subjects provided by 6 global collaborators. Sample metadata almost always included a de-identified subject ID, COVID-19 status, age in years and sex. HLA class I and class II types, where available, came from metadata supplied by the sample provider rather than from assay-based typing. The investigation overall reported the following: Clinical and demographic metadata were provided uncurated, with the amount varying by source and participant.

The origin of this receptor is a woman between 25 and 40 years old with COVID-19, enrolled during active disease. The rearranged segments are TRBV5-4 and TRBJ1-1; 7 of the junction bases match TRBD1. Sequenced: peripheral blood. The DNA reads as follows: TGTGCCAGCAGCAACAACAGGGGCTGGAACACTGAAGCTTTCTTT. Translated, this gives CASSNNRGWNTEAFF.